This T cell receptor (beta chain) was identified in a study of early T cells in non-severe SARS-CoV-2 infection. Study-level information: Bulk RNA from unsorted whole blood was sequenced; chains were unpaired.

This clonotype was counted a few times. What it recognizes is unknown. Whole-study findings and limits: VDJdb matches were skewed toward anti-spike CD8 T cell responses.

Each single cDNA molecule received a unique molecular identifier. TCRdb re-called the 5' RACE reads with MiXCR, one entry per CDR3 protein. Among tens of thousands of distinct CDR3 sequences listed, 14% were seen once. Trimming left V 1 base short and J 2 bases short, with 13 bases between. Germline-derived CDR1 and CDR2 are SGHRS and YFSETQ. This CDR3 is built from 15 residues. The source material was whole blood. The V call is TRBV5-1, the J call TRBJ2-7; D might be TRBD2 (6 bases). The source of this sequence is an adult who was a healthcare worker with PCR-confirmed SARS-CoV-2 infection or an uninfected control (not recorded which). CDR3 in DNA: TGCGCCAGCAGCTTGCGCGGGGACCTCACCTACGAGCAGTACTTC. It codes for CASSLRGDLTYEQYF.